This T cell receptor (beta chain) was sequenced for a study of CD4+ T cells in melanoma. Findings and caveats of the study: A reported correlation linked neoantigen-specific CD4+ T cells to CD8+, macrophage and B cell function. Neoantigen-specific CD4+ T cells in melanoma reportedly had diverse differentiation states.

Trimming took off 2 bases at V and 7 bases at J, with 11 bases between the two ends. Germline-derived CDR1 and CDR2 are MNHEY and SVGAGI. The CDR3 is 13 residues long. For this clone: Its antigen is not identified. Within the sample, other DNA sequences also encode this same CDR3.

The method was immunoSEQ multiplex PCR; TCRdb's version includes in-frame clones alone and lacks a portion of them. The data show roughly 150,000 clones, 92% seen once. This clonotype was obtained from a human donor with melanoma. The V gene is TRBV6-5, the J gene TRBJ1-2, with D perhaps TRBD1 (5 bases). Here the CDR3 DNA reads TGTGCCAGCAGTTACAGTCGGGGGGGTGGCTACACCTTC. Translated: CASSYSRGGGYTF.